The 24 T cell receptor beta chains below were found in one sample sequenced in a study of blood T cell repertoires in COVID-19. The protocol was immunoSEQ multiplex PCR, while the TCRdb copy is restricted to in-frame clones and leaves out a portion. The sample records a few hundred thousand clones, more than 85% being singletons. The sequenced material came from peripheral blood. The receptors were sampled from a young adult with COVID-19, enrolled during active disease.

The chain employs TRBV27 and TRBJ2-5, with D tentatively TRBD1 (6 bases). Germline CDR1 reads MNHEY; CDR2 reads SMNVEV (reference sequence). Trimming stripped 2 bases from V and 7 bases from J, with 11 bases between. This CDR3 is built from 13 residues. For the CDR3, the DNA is TGTGCCAGCAGTTTACAGGGGTCCAGGACCCAGTACTTC. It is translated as CASSLQGSRTQYF.

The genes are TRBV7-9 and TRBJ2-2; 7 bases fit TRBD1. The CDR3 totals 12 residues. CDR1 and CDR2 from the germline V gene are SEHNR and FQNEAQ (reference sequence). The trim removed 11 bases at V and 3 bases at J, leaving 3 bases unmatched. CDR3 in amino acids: CAPQGDTGELFF. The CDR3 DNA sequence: TGTGCCCCCCAGGGGGACACCGGGGAGCTGTTTTTT. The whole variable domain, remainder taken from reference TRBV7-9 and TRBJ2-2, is DTGVSQNPRHKITKRGQNVTFRCDPISEHNRLYWYRQTLGQGPEFLTYFQNEAQLEKSRLLSDRFSAERPKGSFSTLEIQRTEQGDSAMYLCAPQGDTGELFFGEGSRLTVL.

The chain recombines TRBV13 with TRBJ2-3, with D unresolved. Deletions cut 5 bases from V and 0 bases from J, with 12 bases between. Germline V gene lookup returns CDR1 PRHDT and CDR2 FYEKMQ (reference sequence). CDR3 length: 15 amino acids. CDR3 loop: CASSRPTSSTDTQYF. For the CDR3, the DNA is TGTGCCAGCAGCCGACCGACAAGTAGCACAGATACGCAGTATTTT.

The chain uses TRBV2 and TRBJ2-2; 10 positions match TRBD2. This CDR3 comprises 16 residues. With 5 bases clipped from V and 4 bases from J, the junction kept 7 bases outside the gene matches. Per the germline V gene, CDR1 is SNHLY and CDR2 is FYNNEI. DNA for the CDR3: TGTGCCAGCAGTCGCGGGACTAGCGAAGTCACCGGGGAGCTGTTTTTT. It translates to CASSRGTSEVTGELFF.

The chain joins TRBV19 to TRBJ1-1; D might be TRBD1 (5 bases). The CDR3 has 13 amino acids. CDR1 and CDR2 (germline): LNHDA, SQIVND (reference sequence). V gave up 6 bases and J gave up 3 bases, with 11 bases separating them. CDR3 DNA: TGTGCCAGTAGGACGGGGGTGTACACTGAAGCTTTCTTT. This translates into CASRTGVYTEAFF.

This CDR3 is CASSLGEGGSYEQYF. As DNA, the CDR3 is TGCGCCAGCAGCTTGGGAGAAGGCGGCTCCTACGAGCAGTACTTC. The gene calls are TRBV5-1 and TRBJ2-7; no definite D call. The CDR3 spans 15 residues. V was pared by 0 bases and J by 0 bases, with 10 bases between. Germline CDR1 and CDR2: SGHRS and YFSETQ.

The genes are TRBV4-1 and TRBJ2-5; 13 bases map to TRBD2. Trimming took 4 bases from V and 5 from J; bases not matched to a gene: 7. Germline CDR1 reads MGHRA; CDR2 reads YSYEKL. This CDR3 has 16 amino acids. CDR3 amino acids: CASSLDGLAGAETQYF. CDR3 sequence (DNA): TGCGCCAGCAGCCTGGACGGACTAGCGGGAGCTGAGACCCAGTACTTC.

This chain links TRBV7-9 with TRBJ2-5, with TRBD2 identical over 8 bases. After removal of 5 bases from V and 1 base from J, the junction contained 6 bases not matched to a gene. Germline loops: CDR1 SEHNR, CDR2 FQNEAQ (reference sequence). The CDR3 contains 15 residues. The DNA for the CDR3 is TGTGCCAGCAGCCCGGTAGCGGGGACCCAAGAGACCCAGTACTTC. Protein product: CASSPVAGTQETQYF.

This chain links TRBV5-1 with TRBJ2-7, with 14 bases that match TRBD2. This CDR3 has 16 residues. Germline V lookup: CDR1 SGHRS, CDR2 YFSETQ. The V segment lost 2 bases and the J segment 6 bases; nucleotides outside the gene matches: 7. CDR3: CASSFTPGLAGAEQYF. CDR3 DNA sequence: TGCGCCAGCAGCTTCACCCCGGGACTAGCGGGAGCCGAGCAGTACTTC.

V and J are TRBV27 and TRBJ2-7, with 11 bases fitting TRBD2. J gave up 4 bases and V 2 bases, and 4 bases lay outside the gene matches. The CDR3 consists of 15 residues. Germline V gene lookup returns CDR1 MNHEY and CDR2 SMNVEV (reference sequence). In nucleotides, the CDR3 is TGTGCCAGCAGTTTAATAGCGGGAGGGATATACGAGCAGTACTTC. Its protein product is CASSLIAGGIYEQYF.

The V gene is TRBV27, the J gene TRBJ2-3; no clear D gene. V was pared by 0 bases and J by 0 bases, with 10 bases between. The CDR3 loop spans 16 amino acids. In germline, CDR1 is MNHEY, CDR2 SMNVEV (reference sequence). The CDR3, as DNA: TGTGCCAGCAGTTTATCGCTCGCGTCGAGCACAGATACGCAGTATTTT. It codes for CASSLSLASSTDTQYF.

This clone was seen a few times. CDR3 amino acids: CASRELVSYGYTF. CDR3 DNA sequence: TGTGCCAGCAGAGAGTTGGTTTCCTATGGCTACACCTTC. The chain recombines TRBV28 with TRBJ1-2; no firm D call. This CDR3 has 13 amino acids. Deletions cut 6 bases from V and 4 bases from J, with 12 bases between. The V gene's germline CDR1 is MDHEN and CDR2 SYDVKM.

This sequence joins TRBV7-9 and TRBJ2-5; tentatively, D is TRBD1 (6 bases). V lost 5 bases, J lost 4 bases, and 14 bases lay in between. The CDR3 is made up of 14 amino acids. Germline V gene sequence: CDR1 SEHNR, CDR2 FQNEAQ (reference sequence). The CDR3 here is CASSRGGVTETQYF. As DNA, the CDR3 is TGTGCCAGCAGCCGAGGGGGAGTTACAGAGACCCAGTACTTC.

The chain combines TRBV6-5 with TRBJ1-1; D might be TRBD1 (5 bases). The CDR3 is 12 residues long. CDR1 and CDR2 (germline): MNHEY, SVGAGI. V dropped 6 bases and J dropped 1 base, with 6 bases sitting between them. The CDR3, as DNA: TGTGCCAGCAGCAGGGCGAACACTGAAGCTTTCTTT. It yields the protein CASSRANTEAFF.

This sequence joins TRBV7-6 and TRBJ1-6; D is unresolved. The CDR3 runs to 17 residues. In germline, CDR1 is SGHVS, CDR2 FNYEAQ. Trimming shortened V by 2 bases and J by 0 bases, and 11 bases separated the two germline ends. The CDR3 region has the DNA TGTGCCAGCAGCTTAACGGGAACCCCCTCCTATAATTCACCCCTCCACTTT. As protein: CASSLTGTPSYNSPLHF.

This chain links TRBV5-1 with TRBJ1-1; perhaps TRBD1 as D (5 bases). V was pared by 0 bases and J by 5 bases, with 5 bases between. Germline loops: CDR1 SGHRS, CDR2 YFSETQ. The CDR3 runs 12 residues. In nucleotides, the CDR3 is TGCGCCAGCAGCTTGGAGGGGACTGAAGCTTTCTTT. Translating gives CASSLEGTEAFF.

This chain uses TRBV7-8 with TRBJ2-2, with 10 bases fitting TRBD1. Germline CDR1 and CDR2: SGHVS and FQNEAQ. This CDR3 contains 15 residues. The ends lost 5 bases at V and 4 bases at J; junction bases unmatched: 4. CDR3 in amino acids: CASSADRGLTGELFF. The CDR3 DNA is TGTGCCAGCAGCGCCGACAGGGGGCTCACCGGGGAGCTGTTTTTT.

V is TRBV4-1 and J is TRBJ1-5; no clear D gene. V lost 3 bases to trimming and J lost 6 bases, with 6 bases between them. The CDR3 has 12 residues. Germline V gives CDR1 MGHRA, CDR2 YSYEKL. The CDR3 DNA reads TGCGCCAGCAGCCACGGAGGTCAGCCCCAGCATTTT. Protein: CASSHGGQPQHF.

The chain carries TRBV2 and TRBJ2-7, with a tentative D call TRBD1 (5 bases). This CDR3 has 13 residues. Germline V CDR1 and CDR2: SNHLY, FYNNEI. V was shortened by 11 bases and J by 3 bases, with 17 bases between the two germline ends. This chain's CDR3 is CALNSQGNYEQYF. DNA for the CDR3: TGTGCCCTCAACTCCCAGGGAAACTACGAGCAGTACTTC.

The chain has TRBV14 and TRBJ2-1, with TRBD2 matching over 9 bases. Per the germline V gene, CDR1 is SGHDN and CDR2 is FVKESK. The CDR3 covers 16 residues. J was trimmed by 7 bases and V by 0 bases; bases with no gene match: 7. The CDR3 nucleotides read TGTGCCAGCAGCCAAGACCTTAGCGGGAGCTGGAATGAGCAGTTCTTC. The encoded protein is CASSQDLSGSWNEQFF.

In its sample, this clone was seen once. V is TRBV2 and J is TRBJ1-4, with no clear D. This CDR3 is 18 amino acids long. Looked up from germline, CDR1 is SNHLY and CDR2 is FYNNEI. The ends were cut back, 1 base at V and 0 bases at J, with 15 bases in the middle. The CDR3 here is CASSEEGRGIATNEKLFF. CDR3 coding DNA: TGTGCCAGCAGTGAAGAGGGTCGAGGGATTGCAACTAATGAAAAACTGTTTTTT.

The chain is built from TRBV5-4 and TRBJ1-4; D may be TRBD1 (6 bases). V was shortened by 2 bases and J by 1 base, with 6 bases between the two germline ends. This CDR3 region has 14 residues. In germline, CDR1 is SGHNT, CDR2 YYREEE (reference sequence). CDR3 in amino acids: CASSLQGTNEKLFF. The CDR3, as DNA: TGTGCCAGCAGCTTACAGGGAACTAATGAAAAACTGTTTTTT. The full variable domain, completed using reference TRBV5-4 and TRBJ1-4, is ETGVTQSPTHLIKTRGQQVTLRCSSQSGHNTVSWYQQALGQGPQFIFQYYREEENGRGNFPPRFSGLQFPNYSSELNVNALELDDSALYLCASSLQGTNEKLFFGSGTQLSVL.

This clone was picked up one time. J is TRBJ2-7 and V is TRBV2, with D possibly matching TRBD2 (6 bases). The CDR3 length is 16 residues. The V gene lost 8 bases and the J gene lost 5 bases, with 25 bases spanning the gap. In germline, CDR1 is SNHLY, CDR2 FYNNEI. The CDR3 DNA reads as TGTGCCAGCCGGGGGTTGTCGGGGCTCCTCCCCCACGAGCAGTACTTC. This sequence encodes CASRGLSGLLPHEQYF.

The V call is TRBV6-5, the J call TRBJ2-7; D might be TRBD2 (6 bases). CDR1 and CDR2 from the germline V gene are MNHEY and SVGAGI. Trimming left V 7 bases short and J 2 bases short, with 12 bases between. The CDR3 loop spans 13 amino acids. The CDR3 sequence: CASKIGGTYEQYF. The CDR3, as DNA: TGTGCCAGCAAGATTGGGGGGACCTACGAGCAGTACTTC.